The next 17 T cell receptor beta chains were all read from a single sample in a study of T-cell memory formation after mild COVID-19. Using its own MiXCR run on the 5' RACE reads, TCRdb lists one record per CDR3 protein. The sample yields fewer than 300,000 distinct CDR3 sequences, more than 15% seen once. Input material: PBMCs or a T cell subset sorted from them (not recorded which). These receptors were collected from a man between 18 and 29 years old who had mild COVID-19 (a few samples of this study predate the infection). Cell type and time point are not known.

The J gene is TRBJ2-1, the V gene TRBV20-1; 7 positions match TRBD2. CDR3 length: 13 residues. The germline CDR1 and CDR2 sequences are DFQATT and SNEGSKA (reference sequence). V was clipped by 6 bases and J by 4 bases; unmatched bases: 6. The CDR3 reads CSAAPSGYNEQFF. The CDR3 coding sequence is TGCAGTGCCGCCCCTAGCGGATACAATGAGCAGTTCTTC.

The table lists this clonotype with a few counts. This chain connects TRBV4-2 to TRBJ2-1; D may be TRBD2 (6 bases). V lost 1 base and J lost 7, with 14 bases in between. The CDR3 runs to 15 residues. CDR1 is LGHNA, CDR2 YNFKEQ, per germline. DNA of the CDR3: TGTGCCAGCAGCCAAGGGGGGGTTCGAGGAAATGAGCAGTTCTTC. Residues: CASSQGGVRGNEQFF.

In its sample, this clonotype was seen a few times. The CDR3 DNA follows: TGTGCCAGCAGCGGAACCGGGACAATCTCTGGGGCCAACGTCCTGACTTTC. Its translation is CASSGTGTISGANVLTF. V and J are TRBV5-6 and TRBJ2-6, with D possibly matching TRBD1 (6 bases). V lost 4 bases to trimming and J lost 0 bases, with 14 bases between them. This CDR3 region has 17 residues. Germline V gene lookup returns CDR1 SGHDT and CDR2 YYEEEE.

This clonotype was picked up a small number of times. The chain links TRBV11-2 to TRBJ2-1; tentatively, D is TRBD2 (6 bases). Trimming took off 1 base at V and 0 bases at J, with 19 bases between the two ends. Per the germline V gene, CDR1 is SGHAT and CDR2 is FQNNGV. The CDR3 consists of 19 residues. CDR3 sequence (DNA): TGTGCCAGCAGCTTAGGGAGTCGGGACTGGATAAGCTCCTACAATGAGCAGTTCTTC. This codes for CASSLGSRDWISSYNEQFF. The variable domain in full, completed from reference TRBV11-2 and TRBJ2-1, reads EAGVAQSPRYKIIEKRQSVAFWCNPISGHATLYWYQQILGQGPKLLIQFQNNGVVDDSQLPKDRFSAERLKGVDSTLKIQPAKLEDSAVYLCASSLGSRDWISSYNEQFFGPGTRLTVL.

In this sample, this clonotype turned up a few times. The rearrangement uses TRBV18 and TRBJ2-3; 11 nucleotides line up with TRBD1. The trim removed 1 base at V and 4 bases at J, leaving 1 base unmatched. There are 15 residues in the CDR3. Germline V gives CDR1 KGHSH, CDR2 LQKENI. CDR3 sequence: CASSPRDRGADTQYF. In DNA form, the CDR3 reads TGTGCCAGCTCACCACGGGACAGGGGGGCAGATACGCAGTATTTT.

This clonotype was seen only a few times. The gene calls are TRBV4-1 and TRBJ2-3; the match to TRBD2 covers 7 bases. CDR1 is MGHRA, CDR2 YSYEKL, per germline. Unmatched junction bases numbered 2, after V lost 3 bases and J lost 5 bases. The CDR3 is 13 amino acids. The DNA of the CDR3 is TGCGCCAGCAGCCAGGGGGGGGTAGATACGCAGTATTTT. It specifies CASSQGGVDTQYF.

This clonotype was recorded many times. V is TRBV7-2 and J is TRBJ2-2; 8 bases are shared with TRBD2. Trimming at V came to 5 bases and at J to 7 bases, leaving 12 bases not matched to a gene. The germline V gene has CDR1 SGHTA and CDR2 FQGNSA. The CDR3 runs to 16 residues. The CDR3 sequence is CASSPRLALIGGELFF. CDR3 DNA: TGTGCCAGCAGCCCAAGACTAGCGCTCATTGGCGGGGAGCTGTTTTTT. Supplemented by reference TRBV7-2 and TRBJ2-2, the full variable domain reads GAGVSQSPSNKVTEKGKDVELRCDPISGHTALYWYRQSLGQGLEFLIYFQGNSAPDKSGLPSDRFSAERTGGSVSTLTIQRTQQEDSAVYLCASSPRLALIGGELFFGEGSRLTVL.

V usage is TRBV11-2 and J usage is TRBJ1-4; D unclear. V was trimmed by 0 bases and J by 4 bases, leaving 9 bases between them. The CDR3 is made up of 15 amino acids. The germline gives CDR1 SGHAT, CDR2 FQNNGV. The CDR3 sequence: CASSLDPVYNEKLFF. The CDR3 DNA sequence: TGTGCCAGCAGCTTAGACCCGGTGTATAATGAAAAACTGTTTTTT.

The chain employs TRBV5-1 and TRBJ2-7, with D uncertain. V shed 0 bases and J shed 3 bases, with 13 bases lying between them. The CDR3 totals 15 residues. The germline gives CDR1 SGHRS, CDR2 YFSETQ. The CDR3 DNA reads as TGCGCCAGCAGCTTGGCGGAAGAGATCAACTACGAGCAGTACTTC. Its translation is CASSLAEEINYEQYF.

This clonotype was seen a few times. This chain links TRBV7-9 with TRBJ2-7, with no clear D. Germline assignment: CDR1 SEHNR and CDR2 FQNEAQ (reference sequence). V was pared by 5 bases and J by 0 bases, with 11 bases between. The CDR3 contains 14 residues. The CDR3 DNA reads as TGTGCCAGCAGCCCCGCGGCCTACTCCTACGAGCAGTACGTC. Its translation is CASSPAAYSYEQYV.

The rearrangement links TRBV5-1 to TRBJ2-5; TRBD1 matches at 8 bases. Germline CDR1 and CDR2: SGHRS and YFSETQ. This CDR3 is 15 amino acids long. Germline trimming cut 2 bases from V and 5 bases from J; bases unmatched to any gene: 8. CDR3 in DNA: TGCGCCAGCAGCTTCGAACTCAGGGGGCTGGAGACCCAGTACTTC. Protein sequence: CASSFELRGLETQYF.

The chain has TRBV5-4 and TRBJ2-6; the D gene is possibly TRBD1 (5 bases). CDR1 is SGHNT and CDR2 is YYREEE in the germline V gene (reference sequence). The CDR3 is 14 residues long. V lost 5 bases and J 4 bases, leaving 10 bases between the germline ends. The CDR3 nucleotides read TGTGCCAGCAGGGCAGGGCCCGGGGCCAACGTCCTGACTTTC. It specifies CASRAGPGANVLTF.

This clonotype was seen at least ten times. The chain employs TRBV7-2 and TRBJ2-2; D remains ambiguous. Germline V gene sequence: CDR1 SGHTA, CDR2 FQGNSA. CDR3 length: 14 amino acids. Trimming removed 8 bases from V and 6 bases from J, with 16 bases in between. In DNA form, the CDR3 reads TGTGCCAGCCTCCTTAGGCGAGGCGCCGGGGAGCTGTTTTTT. Protein: CASLLRRGAGELFF.

V and J are TRBV29-1 and TRBJ1-2, with D perhaps TRBD1 (5 bases). V dropped 0 bases and J dropped 4 bases, with 12 bases sitting between them. The CDR3 extends over 14 amino acids. Per germline, CDR1 SQVTM and CDR2 ANQGSEA. CDR3 coding DNA: TGCAGCGTTGAAGAGGAAGAGGGGCTCTATGGCTACACCTTC. As protein: CSVEEEEGLYGYTF.

This clonotype was detected a few times. The chain links TRBV6-5 to TRBJ2-7, with 7 bases matching TRBD2. This CDR3 comprises 16 residues. The germline V gene encodes CDR1 MNHEY and CDR2 SVGAGI. J gave up 4 bases and V 5 bases, and 14 bases lay outside the gene matches. The CDR3: CASSHLLGAGIYEQYV. In DNA form, the CDR3 reads TGTGCCAGCAGTCACCTCTTGGGAGCGGGGATTTACGAGCAGTACGTC.

The DNA for the CDR3 is TGTGCCAGCGCCCGGGACAGGGAAGCGGCAGATACGCAGTATTTT. Amino acid sequence: CASARDREAADTQYF. The chain links TRBV2 to TRBJ2-3; 9 bases line up with TRBD1. The CDR3 sequence is 15 residues long. Trimming removed 8 bases from V and 4 bases from J; junction bases left unmatched: 10. CDR1 is SNHLY and CDR2 is FYNNEI in the germline V gene.

This clonotype has just a few counts. This chain uses TRBV28 with TRBJ2-7, with 9 bases fitting TRBD1. Trimming at V came to 3 bases and at J to 4 bases, leaving 10 bases not matched to a gene. CDR1 and CDR2 (germline): MDHEN, SYDVKM. This CDR3 region has 16 residues. CDR3 nucleotides: TGTGCCAGCAGTTTTCGCCCGGACAGGGGTGGGTACGAGCAGTACGTC. Its protein is CASSFRPDRGGYEQYV.